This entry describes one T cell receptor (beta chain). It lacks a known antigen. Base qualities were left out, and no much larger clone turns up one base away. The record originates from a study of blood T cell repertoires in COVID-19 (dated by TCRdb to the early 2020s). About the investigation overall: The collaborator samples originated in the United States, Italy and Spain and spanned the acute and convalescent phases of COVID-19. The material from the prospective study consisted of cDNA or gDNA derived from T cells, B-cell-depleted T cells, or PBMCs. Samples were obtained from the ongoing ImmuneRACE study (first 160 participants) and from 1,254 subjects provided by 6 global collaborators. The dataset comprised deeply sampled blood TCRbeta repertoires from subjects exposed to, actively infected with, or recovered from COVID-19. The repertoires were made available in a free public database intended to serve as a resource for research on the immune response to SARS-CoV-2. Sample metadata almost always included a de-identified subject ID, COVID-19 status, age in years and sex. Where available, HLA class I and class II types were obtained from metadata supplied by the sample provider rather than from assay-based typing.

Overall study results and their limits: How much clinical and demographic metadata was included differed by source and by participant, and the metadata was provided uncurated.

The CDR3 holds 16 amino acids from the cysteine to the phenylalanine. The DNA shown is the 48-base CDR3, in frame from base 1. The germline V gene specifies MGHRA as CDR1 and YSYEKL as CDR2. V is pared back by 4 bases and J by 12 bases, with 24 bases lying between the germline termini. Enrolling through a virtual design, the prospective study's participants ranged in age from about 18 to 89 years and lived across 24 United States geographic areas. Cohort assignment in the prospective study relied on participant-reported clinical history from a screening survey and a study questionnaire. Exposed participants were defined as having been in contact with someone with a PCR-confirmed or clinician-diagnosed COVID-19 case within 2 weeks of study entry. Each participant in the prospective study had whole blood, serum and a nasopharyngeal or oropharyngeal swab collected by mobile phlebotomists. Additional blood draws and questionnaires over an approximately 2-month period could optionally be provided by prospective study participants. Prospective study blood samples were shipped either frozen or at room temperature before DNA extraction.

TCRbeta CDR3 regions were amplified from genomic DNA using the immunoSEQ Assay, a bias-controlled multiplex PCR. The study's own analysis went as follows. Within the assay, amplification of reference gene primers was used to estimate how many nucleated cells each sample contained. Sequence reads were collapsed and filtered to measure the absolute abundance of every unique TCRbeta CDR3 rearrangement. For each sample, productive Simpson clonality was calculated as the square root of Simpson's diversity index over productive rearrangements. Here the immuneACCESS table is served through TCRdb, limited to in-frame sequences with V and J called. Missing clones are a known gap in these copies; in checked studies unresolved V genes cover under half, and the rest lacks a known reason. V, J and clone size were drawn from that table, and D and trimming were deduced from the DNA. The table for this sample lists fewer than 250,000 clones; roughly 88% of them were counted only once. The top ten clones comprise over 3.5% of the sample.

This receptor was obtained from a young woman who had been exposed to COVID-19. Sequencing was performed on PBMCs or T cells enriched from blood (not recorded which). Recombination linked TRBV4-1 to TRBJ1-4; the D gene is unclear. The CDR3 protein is CASSRRHSGERDQLFF. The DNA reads TGCGCCAGCAGCCGAAGACACTCGGGCGAGAGGGATCAACTGTTTTTT.